This T cell receptor beta chain was recovered during a study of T cell responses to AZD1222 COVID-19 vaccine. The repertoire was sequenced with immunoSEQ multiplex PCR; TCRdb's copy has only in-frame clones and lacks some. The table has over 150,000 clones, roughly nine tenths seen once. The germline CDR1 and CDR2 sequences are SGDLS and YYNGEE. The CDR3 length is 14 residues. The V segment lost 3 bases and the J segment 2 bases; nucleotides outside the gene matches: 5. The V gene is TRBV9, the J gene TRBJ2-7; 7 nucleotides align to TRBD1. Sequencing was performed on peripheral blood, taken on day 0 of AZD1222 vaccination. The receptor was isolated from an adult in good health. The CDR3 region has the DNA TGTGCCAGCAGCGCGACAGGGTCCGCCTACGAGCAGTACTTC. Translating gives CASSATGSAYEQYF.